A selection of T cell receptor beta chains follows, all from one sample in a study of blood T cell repertoires in COVID-19. The method was immunoSEQ multiplex PCR; TCRdb's version includes in-frame clones alone and lacks a portion of them. Of hundreds of thousands of clones detected, around 86% appear once; the ten largest clones hold about an eighth. Sequenced: peripheral blood. The receptors come from a human donor in a cohort sampled during active COVID-19. CDR3s include the opening cysteine and the closing phenylalanine or tryptophan. Fields, in order: D gene, clone size, J gene, V gene, CDR3 protein, CDR3 DNA. A D gene is named only where the DNA matches it firmly. Clone size appears in some rows only: once, few, many, or a class for an expanded clone.

D: TRBD1
size: .
J: TRBJ1-4
V: TRBV6-5
CDR3: CASSIDRGGEKLFF
DNA: TGTGCCAGCAGCATTGACAGGGGAGGAGAAAAACTGTTTTTT

D: .
size: once
J: TRBJ2-1
V: TRBV27
CDR3: CASSFRGPGTVRRYNEQFF
DNA: TGTGCCAGCAGTTTTCGAGGTCCGGGAACCGTACGTAGATACAATGAGCAGTTCTTC

D: .
size: .
J: TRBJ1-4
V: TRBV5-6
CDR3: CASSRDTSEKLFF
DNA: TGTGCCAGCAGTAGGGACACTTCGGAAAAACTGTTTTTT

D: .
size: .
J: TRBJ2-7
V: TRBV27
CDR3: CASSLVGSYEQYF
DNA: TGTGCCAGCTCCCTAGTGGGCTCCTACGAGCAGTACTTC

D: TRBD2
size: .
J: TRBJ2-1
V: TRBV6-1
CDR3: CASSELAGLNNEQFF
DNA: TGTGCCAGCAGTGAACTAGCGGGTCTTAACAATGAGCAGTTCTTC

D: .
size: .
J: TRBJ2-5
V: TRBV20-1
CDR3: CSASSRLSQETQYF
DNA: TGCAGTGCTAGTTCTAGACTGAGCCAAGAGACCCAGTACTTC

D: .
size: .
J: TRBJ2-1
V: TRBV19
CDR3: CASSAGTGLAGVQFF
DNA: TGTGCCAGTAGTGCGGGGACAGGGCTAGCGGGAGTGCAGTTCTTC

D: TRBD1
size: .
J: TRBJ2-2
V: TRBV19
CDR3: CASSWGTGRTGELFF
DNA: TGTGCCAGTAGTTGGGGGACAGGGAGAACCGGGGAGCTGTTTTTT

D: TRBD2
size: .
J: TRBJ2-1
V: TRBV4-3
CDR3: CASSQDLEAGGGNEQFF
DNA: TGCGCCAGCAGCCAAGATCTGGAAGCGGGAGGGGGCAATGAGCAGTTCTTC

D: TRBD1
size: .
J: TRBJ2-3
V: TRBV18
CDR3: CASSWDRATDTQYF
DNA: TGTGCCAGCTCATGGGACAGGGCTACAGATACGCAGTATTTT

D: .
size: .
J: TRBJ2-3
V: TRBV5-1
CDR3: CASSFSDRTDTQYF
DNA: TGCGCCAGCAGCTTCAGCGACCGCACAGATACGCAGTATTTT

D: .
size: .
J: TRBJ1-1
V: TRBV21-1
CDR3: CASRSPDRATEAFF
DNA: TGTGCCAGCAGATCGCCTGACAGGGCCACTGAAGCTTTCTTT

D: .
size: .
J: TRBJ1-2
V: TRBV20-1
CDR3: CSALANYGYTF
DNA: TGCAGTGCGCTAGCTAACTATGGCTACACCTTC

D: .
size: .
J: TRBJ1-5
V: TRBV28
CDR3: CASTIVGVRNQPQHF
DNA: TGTGCCAGTACCATAGTCGGGGTCCGCAATCAGCCCCAGCATTTT

D: TRBD2
size: .
J: TRBJ2-3
V: TRBV4-1
CDR3: CASSQALAGGPGTQYF
DNA: TGCGCCAGCAGCCAGGCCCTAGCGGGAGGGCCGGGCACGCAGTATTTT

D: .
size: .
J: TRBJ2-7
V: TRBV4-1
CDR3: CASSQMWQYEQYF
DNA: TGCGCCAGCAGCCAAATGTGGCAGTACGAGCAGTACTTC

D: .
size: once
J: TRBJ1-1
V: TRBV27
CDR3: CASMTVNTEAFF
DNA: TGTGCCAGTATGACAGTCAACACTGAAGCTTTCTTT

D: .
size: .
J: TRBJ2-4
V: TRBV7-9
CDR3: CASSFDSGTKNIQYF
DNA: TGTGCCAGCAGCTTCGACTCAGGGACCAAAAACATTCAGTACTTC

D: TRBD2
size: .
J: TRBJ2-7
V: TRBV5-6
CDR3: CASSFVAGLADYEQYF
DNA: TGTGCCAGCAGCTTTGTGGCCGGACTAGCGGATTACGAGCAGTACTTC

D: .
size: .
J: TRBJ2-7
V: TRBV15
CDR3: CATSSAPASGDTYEQYF
DNA: TGTGCCACCAGCAGTGCCCCCGCGTCAGGGGACACCTACGAGCAGTACTTC

D: .
size: .
J: TRBJ2-6
V: TRBV7-2
CDR3: CASSLVTGSLSGANVLTF
DNA: TGTGCCAGCAGCTTAGTTACAGGGTCCCTCTCTGGGGCCAACGTCCTGACTTTC

D: .
size: once
J: TRBJ1-2
V: TRBV5-6
CDR3: CASSPTGAGYTF
DNA: TGTGCCAGCAGCCCAACAGGTGCTGGCTACACCTTC

D: .
size: once
J: TRBJ1-2
V: TRBV6-5
CDR3: CASATGATYGYTF
DNA: TGTGCCAGCGCCACAGGCGCGACCTATGGCTACACCTTC

D: TRBD1
size: .
J: TRBJ2-5
V: TRBV7-8
CDR3: CASKQQGLVQETQYF
DNA: TGTGCCAGCAAGCAACAGGGGTTAGTCCAAGAGACCCAGTACTTC

D: .
size: .
J: TRBJ1-3
V: TRBV7-9
CDR3: CASSRSREARNTIYF
DNA: TGTGCCAGCAGCCGGAGTAGGGAGGCCCGAAACACCATATATTTT

D: .
size: .
J: TRBJ2-4
V: TRBV30
CDR3: CAWSAGRDIQYF
DNA: TGTGCCTGGAGTGCTGGTCGGGATATTCAGTACTTC

D: TRBD2
size: .
J: TRBJ2-5
V: TRBV3-1/TRBV3-2
CDR3: CASSQDSGAGSQETQYF
DNA: TGTGCCAGCAGCCAAGATTCGGGAGCGGGATCACAAGAGACCCAGTACTTC

D: TRBD2
size: .
J: TRBJ2-5
V: TRBV7-2
CDR3: CASSRGLAETQYF
DNA: TGTGCCAGCAGCAGGGGACTAGCAGAGACCCAGTACTTC

D: TRBD2
size: .
J: TRBJ2-2
V: TRBV7-2
CDR3: CASSTGLANTGELFF
DNA: TGTGCCAGCAGCACGGGACTAGCAAACACCGGGGAGCTGTTTTTT

D: .
size: .
J: TRBJ1-2
V: TRBV3-1/TRBV3-2
CDR3: CASSHHGDGYTF
DNA: TGTGCCAGCAGCCATCACGGGGATGGCTACACCTTC

D: .
size: .
J: TRBJ1-6
V: TRBV6-5
CDR3: CASSYLGRTSPLHF
DNA: TGTGCCAGCAGTTACTTGGGGCGCACATCACCCCTCCACTTT

D: .
size: .
J: TRBJ2-2
V: TRBV5-1
CDR3: CASSLSGLNTGELFF
DNA: TGCGCCAGCAGCTTGTCGGGTCTCAACACCGGGGAGCTGTTTTTT

D: .
size: once
J: TRBJ2-5
V: TRBV7-8
CDR3: CASSSGLKETQYF
DNA: TGTGCCAGCAGCTCGGGACTCAAAGAGACCCAGTACTTC

D: .
size: .
J: TRBJ2-2
V: TRBV4-2
CDR3: CASSQDFSRRELFF
DNA: TGTGCCAGCAGCCAAGATTTTAGTCGCCGGGAGCTGTTTTTT

D: .
size: few
J: TRBJ2-7
V: TRBV28
CDR3: CASSLLQWGRRAESYEQYF
DNA: TGTGCCAGCAGTTTACTCCAGTGGGGCAGAAGGGCTGAGAGCTACGAGCAGTACTTC

D: TRBD2
size: .
J: TRBJ2-4
V: TRBV3-1/TRBV3-2
CDR3: CASSLLTSGRGNIQYF
DNA: TGTGCCAGCAGCCTCCTGACTAGCGGGAGGGGTAACATTCAGTACTTC

D: .
size: .
J: TRBJ2-3
V: TRBV27
CDR3: CASSLNGDFRSTQYF
DNA: TGTGCCAGCAGTTTAAATGGAGATTTCAGATCTACGCAGTATTTT

D: .
size: .
J: TRBJ1-5
V: TRBV5-1
CDR3: CASSLAGPGGNQPQHF
DNA: TGCGCCAGCAGCTTGGCCGGGCCGGGAGGCAATCAGCCCCAGCATTTT

D: .
size: .
J: TRBJ2-6
V: TRBV29-1
CDR3: CSVEAPGGASSGANVLTF
DNA: TGCAGCGTTGAAGCTCCGGGGGGCGCTTCTTCCGGGGCCAACGTCCTGACTTTC

D: TRBD1
size: .
J: TRBJ2-3
V: TRBV27
CDR3: CASSHRGLSDTQYF
DNA: TGTGCCAGCAGCCACAGGGGTCTCTCAGATACGCAGTATTTT

D: .
size: once
J: TRBJ1-5
V: TRBV19
CDR3: CASSIDYSQPQHF
DNA: TGTGCCAGTAGTATAGATTACTCCCAGCCCCAGCATTTT

D: TRBD1
size: once
J: TRBJ2-3
V: TRBV18
CDR3: CASSPLGQESTDTQYF
DNA: TGTGCCAGCTCACCGCTTGGACAGGAGAGCACAGATACGCAGTATTTT

D: TRBD1
size: .
J: TRBJ1-1
V: TRBV6-5
CDR3: CASSSTGDTEAFF
DNA: TGTGCCAGCAGTTCCACAGGGGACACTGAAGCTTTCTTT

D: TRBD1
size: .
J: TRBJ1-2
V: TRBV2
CDR3: CASSANRGLGYGYTF
DNA: TGTGCCAGCAGTGCAAACAGGGGGCTCGGCTATGGCTACACCTTC

D: .
size: .
J: TRBJ2-2
V: TRBV5-1
CDR3: CASSFMTGNTGELFF
DNA: TGCGCCAGCAGCTTTATGACAGGGAACACCGGGGAGCTGTTTTTT

D: .
size: .
J: TRBJ1-5
V: TRBV19
CDR3: CASGGDHNPSPQHF
DNA: TGTGCCAGTGGGGGGGACCACAACCCCTCGCCCCAGCATTTT

D: TRBD2
size: .
J: TRBJ2-2
V: TRBV9
CDR3: CASSVGTSGNTGELFF
DNA: TGTGCCAGCAGCGTAGGGACTAGCGGAAACACCGGGGAGCTGTTTTTT

D: .
size: .
J: TRBJ2-7
V: TRBV7-8
CDR3: CASSLLTGRGDEQYF
DNA: TGTGCCAGCAGCTTACTTACAGGGAGGGGAGACGAGCAGTACTTC

D: .
size: .
J: TRBJ2-2
V: TRBV12-3/TRBV12-4
CDR3: CASSLFVTGELFF
DNA: TGTGCCAGCAGTTTATTCGTAACCGGGGAGCTGTTTTTT

D: .
size: .
J: TRBJ2-1
V: TRBV4-1
CDR3: CASSRIVTASGQFF
DNA: TGCGCCAGCAGCAGGATCGTGACGGCTTCGGGGCAGTTCTTC